This TCR beta chain comes out of a study of T cell changes during pregnancy in multiple sclerosis. TCRdb's table, derived via immunoSEQ multiplex PCR, lists solely in-frame clones and lacks some. The sample contains more than 35,000 clones, approximately 90% of which appear only once. J was trimmed by 8 bases and V by 6 bases; bases with no gene match: 10. The CDR3 loop spans 14 amino acids. CDR1 is MNHEY, CDR2 SMNVEV, per germline (reference sequence). The V call is TRBV27, the J call TRBJ1-2, with 9 nucleotides matching TRBD1. The specimen was CD4+ T cells from peripheral blood mononuclear cells, collected in the first trimester of pregnancy. The receptor's source is a female donor with multiple sclerosis, enrolled in a pregnancy study. CDR3 sequence (DNA): TGTGCCAGCAGATTAGGGACAGGGCCTACCGGCTACACCTTC. Its protein product is CASRLGTGPTGYTF.